This is a list of T cell receptor beta chains from one sample in a study of T cells in localized non-small cell lung cancer. Profiled with immunoSEQ multiplex PCR; TCRdb holds only in-frame clones, not every one. The sample contains 30,000 to 45,000 clones, around nine tenths of which appear only once. The specimen was peripheral blood, collected before any cancer treatment. Receptors were obtained from a woman between 35 and 70 years old with stage I lung adenocarcinoma. CDR3s include the opening cysteine and the closing phenylalanine or tryptophan. The order of the fields is J gene, V gene, clone size, D gene, CDR3 protein, CDR3 DNA. A D gene is named only where the DNA matches it firmly. Expanded clones get a size class; other rows say once, few or many, or leave the size out.

>TRBJ1-6|TRBV6-6|-|-
CASSSQFVNSPLHF
TGTGCCAGCAGTTCCCAGTTCGTTAATTCACCCCTCCACTTT
>TRBJ1-2|TRBV29-1|few|TRBD1
CSVWTGGVYGYTF
TGCAGCGTGTGGACAGGGGGGGTCTATGGCTACACCTTC
>TRBJ2-3|TRBV9|-|-
CASSVGEADTQYF
TGTGCCAGCAGCGTGGGAGAGGCAGATACGCAGTATTTT
>TRBJ2-1|TRBV6-1|-|TRBD2
CASILPASGYNEQFF
TGTGCCAGCATCCTCCCCGCTAGCGGGTACAATGAGCAGTTCTTC
>TRBJ2-5|TRBV18|-|-
CASSPEGQETQYF
TGTGCCAGCTCACCGGAGGGGCAAGAGACCCAGTACTTC
>TRBJ2-3|TRBV7-9|once|-
CASSSSTGTDTQYF
TGTGCCAGCAGCTCATCGACAGGCACAGATACGCAGTATTTT
>TRBJ2-1|TRBV2|-|-
CASSAGTPSGEQFF
TGTGCCAGCAGTGCCGGGACTCCTTCCGGTGAGCAGTTCTTC
>TRBJ2-5|TRBV2|-|TRBD1
CASSERYGTGSETQYF
TGTGCCAGCAGTGAACGCTATGGGACAGGGTCGGAGACCCAGTACTTC
>TRBJ2-3|TRBV2|-|-
CASNPNTDTQYF
TGTGCCAGCAACCCAAATACAGATACGCAGTATTTT
>TRBJ2-5|TRBV27|-|-
CASRPENQETQYF
TGTGCCAGCCGGCCCGAGAACCAAGAGACCCAGTACTTC
>TRBJ1-5|TRBV2|-|TRBD1
CASSRQGSYQPQHF
TGTGCCAGCTCCAGACAGGGGTCATATCAGCCCCAGCATTTT
>TRBJ2-7|TRBV27|-|-
CASSYAGSGDYEQYF
TGTGCCAGCAGTTATGCGGGGTCCGGGGACTACGAGCAGTACTTC
>TRBJ1-2|TRBV19|-|-
CASSIHGQHYGYTF
TGTGCCAGTAGTATCCATGGACAGCACTATGGCTACACCTTC
>TRBJ2-7|TRBV7-9|-|-
CASSLFTYEQYF
TGTGCCAGCAGCTTATTCACCTACGAGCAGTACTTC
>TRBJ2-2|TRBV15|-|-
CATSRDPQGGTGELFF
TGTGCCACCAGCAGAGATCCCCAGGGTGGCACCGGGGAGCTGTTTTTT
>TRBJ1-5|TRBV5-6|-|-
CASSPPTGMNQPQHF
TGTGCCAGCAGCCCCCCAACGGGGATGAATCAGCCCCAACATTTT
>TRBJ2-1|TRBV7-9|-|-
CASTPVEGRIVVF
TGTGCCAGCACTCCCGTTGAGGGCCGCATAGTGGTCTTC
>TRBJ2-3|TRBV30|-|-
CAWSVPGYGQFTDTQYF
TGTGCCTGGAGTGTCCCGGGGTACGGACAGTTCACAGATACGCAGTATTTT
>TRBJ2-1|TRBV6-1|-|TRBD1
CASSGRTGGINPYNEQFF
TGTGCCAGCAGTGGTAGGACAGGGGGGATTAACCCCTACAATGAGCAGTTCTTC
>TRBJ1-5|TRBV10-2|-|TRBD1
CASSGRGQQPQHF
TGCGCCAGCAGTGGAAGGGGACAGCAGCCCCAGCATTTT
>TRBJ2-4|TRBV5-8|-|TRBD1
CASSFGTGENIQYF
TGTGCCAGCAGCTTCGGGACAGGGGAAAACATTCAGTACTTC
>TRBJ1-5|TRBV6-1|-|-
CASSDIQPQHF
TGTGCCAGCAGTGATATTCAGCCCCAGCATTTT
>TRBJ2-1|TRBV18|-|-
CASSPGSNEQFF
TGTGCCAGCTCACCAGGGTCCAATGAGCAGTTCTTC
>TRBJ2-3|TRBV10-3|-|-
CAISSSGQGATDTQYF
-
>TRBJ1-5|TRBV5-5|-|-
CASSPRPVVSNQPQHF
TGTGCCAGCAGCCCTCGTCCAGTCGTTAGCAATCAGCCCCAGCATTTT
>TRBJ2-4|TRBV4-2|-|-
CASSQLSGGPKNIQYF
TGTGCCAGCAGCCAACTGTCCGGGGGACCCAAAAACATTCAGTACTTC
>TRBJ1-5|TRBV19|-|-
CASSMTPSGGNQPQHF
TGTGCCAGTAGTATGACCCCCTCCGGTGGCAATCAGCCCCAGCATTTT
>TRBJ2-7|TRBV5-6|-|-
CASSYEYEQYF
TGTGCCAGCAGCTACGAATACGAGCAGTACTTC
>TRBJ2-7|TRBV7-3|-|-
CASSRSRGDEQYF
TGTGCCAGCAGCCGCAGCCGGGGTGACGAGCAGTACTTC